The clone carrying this TCR beta chain appeared a single time. Using immunoSEQ multiplex PCR, the repertoire was profiled, and TCRdb retains in-frame clones only, with some absent. The sample consists of 100,000 to 150,000 clones, over 80% of them appearing once. This specimen comes from a study of control samples from healthy donors and cancer patients. The V and J ends lost 0 bases and 3 bases respectively, with 9 bases between them. This CDR3 is built from 15 residues. CDR1 MNHNY and CDR2 SVGAGI come from the germline V gene (reference sequence). The clonotype was recovered from a woman aged 45 to 65 in good health. The specimen was blood. V and J are TRBV6-6 and TRBJ1-5; D ambiguous. The CDR3 region has the DNA TGTGCCAGCAGTTACTCGAGCCTCATCAATCAGCCCCAGCATTTT. Protein product: CASSYSSLINQPQHF.